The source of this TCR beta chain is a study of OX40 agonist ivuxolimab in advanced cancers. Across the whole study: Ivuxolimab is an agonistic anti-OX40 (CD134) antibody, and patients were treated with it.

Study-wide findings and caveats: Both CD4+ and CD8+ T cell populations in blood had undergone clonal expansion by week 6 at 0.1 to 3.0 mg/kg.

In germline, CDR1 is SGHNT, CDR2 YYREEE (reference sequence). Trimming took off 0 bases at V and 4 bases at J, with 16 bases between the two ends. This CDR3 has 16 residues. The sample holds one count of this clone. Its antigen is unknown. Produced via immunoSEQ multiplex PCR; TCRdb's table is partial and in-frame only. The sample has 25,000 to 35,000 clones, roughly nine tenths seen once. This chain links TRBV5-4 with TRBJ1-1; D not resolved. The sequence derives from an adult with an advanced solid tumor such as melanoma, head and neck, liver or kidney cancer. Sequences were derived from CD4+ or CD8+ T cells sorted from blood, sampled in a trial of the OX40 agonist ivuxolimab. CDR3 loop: CASSLAGGDRGTEAFF. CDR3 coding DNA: TGTGCCAGCAGCTTGGCCGGCGGGGATCGGGGCACTGAAGCTTTCTTT. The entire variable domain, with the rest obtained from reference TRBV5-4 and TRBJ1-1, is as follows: ETGVTQSPTHLIKTRGQQVTLRCSSQSGHNTVSWYQQALGQGPQFIFQYYREEENGRGNFPPRFSGLQFPNYSSELNVNALELDDSALYLCASSLAGGDRGTEAFFGQGTRLTVV.